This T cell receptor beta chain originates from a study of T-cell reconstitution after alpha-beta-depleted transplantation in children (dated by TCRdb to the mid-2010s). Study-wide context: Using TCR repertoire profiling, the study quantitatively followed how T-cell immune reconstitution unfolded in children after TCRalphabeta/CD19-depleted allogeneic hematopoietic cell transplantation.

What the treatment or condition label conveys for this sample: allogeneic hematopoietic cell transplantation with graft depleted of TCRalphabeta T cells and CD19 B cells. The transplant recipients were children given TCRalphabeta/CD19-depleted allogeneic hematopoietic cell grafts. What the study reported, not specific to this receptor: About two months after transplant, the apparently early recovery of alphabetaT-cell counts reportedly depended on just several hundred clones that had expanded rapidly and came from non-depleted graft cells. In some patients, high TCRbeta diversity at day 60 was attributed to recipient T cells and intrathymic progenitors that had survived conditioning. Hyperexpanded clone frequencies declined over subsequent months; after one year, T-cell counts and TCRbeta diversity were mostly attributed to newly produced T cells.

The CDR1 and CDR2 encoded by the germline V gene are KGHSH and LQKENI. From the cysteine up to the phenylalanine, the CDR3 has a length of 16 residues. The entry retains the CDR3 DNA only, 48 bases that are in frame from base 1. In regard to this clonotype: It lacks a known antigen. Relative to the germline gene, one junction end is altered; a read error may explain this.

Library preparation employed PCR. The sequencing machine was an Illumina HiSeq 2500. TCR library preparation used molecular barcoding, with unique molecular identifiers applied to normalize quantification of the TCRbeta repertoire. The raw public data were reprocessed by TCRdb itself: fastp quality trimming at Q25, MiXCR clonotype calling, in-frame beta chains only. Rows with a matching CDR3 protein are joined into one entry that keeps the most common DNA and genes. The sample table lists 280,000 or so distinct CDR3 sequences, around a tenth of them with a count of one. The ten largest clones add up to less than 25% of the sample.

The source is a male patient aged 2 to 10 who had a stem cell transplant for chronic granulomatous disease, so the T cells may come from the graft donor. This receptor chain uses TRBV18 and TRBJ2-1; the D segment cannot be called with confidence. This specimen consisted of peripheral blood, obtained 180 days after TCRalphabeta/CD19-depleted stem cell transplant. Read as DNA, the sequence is TGTGCCAGCTCACCAAACCCGGCAAGGTCCTACAATGACCAGTTCTTC. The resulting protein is CASSPNPARSYNDQFF.